Presented here are 16 T cell receptor beta chains from one specimen sequenced in a study of shared clonotypes between healthy human individuals. Assay used: immunoSEQ multiplex PCR; TCRdb lists only in-frame clones, some missing. The sample has roughly 500,000 clones; approximately 79% are singletons. The sample comprised PBMCs. The receptor set was obtained from a woman aged 40-49 years in good health. Some clones in this sample may be carry-over from other donors' samples.

The rearrangement uses TRBV9 and TRBJ2-7; perhaps TRBD2 as D (5 bases). V was cut by 0 bases and J by 7 bases, with 14 bases left in between. This CDR3 has 14 residues. Per the germline V gene, CDR1 is SGDLS and CDR2 is YYNGEE. The CDR3 spells CASSVGVLAGEQYF. The CDR3, as DNA: TGTGCCAGCAGCGTAGGAGTCCTAGCAGGTGAGCAGTACTTC.

The chain carries TRBV30 and TRBJ2-7; no definite D call. V was shortened by 0 bases and J by 0 bases, with 12 bases between the two germline ends. CDR3 length equals 15 residues. Germline V gene sequence: CDR1 GTSNPN, CDR2 SVGIG (reference sequence). CDR3 nucleotide sequence: TGTGCCTGGAGTGTAGGGCAGCCATCCTCCTACGAGCAGTACTTC. Encoded protein: CAWSVGQPSSYEQYF.

This clone has a handful of counts. The rearrangement uses TRBV19 and TRBJ2-6; D perhaps matches TRBD1 (6 bases). The CDR3 spans 16 residues. Germline CDR1 is LNHDA and CDR2 is SQIVND (reference sequence). Trimming cost V 3 bases and J 1 base, with 10 bases left between them. The CDR3 DNA follows: TGTGCCAGTAGTATGGACAGCAAATCTGGGGCCAACGTCCTGACTTTC. This sequence encodes CASSMDSKSGANVLTF.

V is TRBV30 and J is TRBJ2-7; tentatively, D is TRBD2 (6 bases). Germline CDR1 is GTSNPN and CDR2 is SVGIG (reference sequence). CDR3 length: 14 amino acids. The germline V and J ends were trimmed by 1 base and 2 bases, with 12 bases remaining between them. CDR3 in DNA: TGTGCCTGGAGTGGGGGGGTATCCACCTACGAGCAGTACTTC. Translation: CAWSGGVSTYEQYF.

As to this clone: This CDR3 is also generated by other DNA sequences in the sample. The chain employs TRBV2 and TRBJ1-2; 9 bases agree with TRBD1. In germline, CDR1 is SNHLY, CDR2 FYNNEI. The CDR3 has 13 amino acids. J was trimmed by 7 bases and V by 6 bases; bases with no gene match: 6. The CDR3 sequence: CASRGDREFGYTF. CDR3 bases: TGTGCCAGCAGGGGGGACAGGGAATTTGGCTACACCTTC.

Points on this clone: Within the sample, other DNA sequences also encode this same CDR3. The genes are TRBV27 and TRBJ1-2; a possible D gene is TRBD1 (6 bases). CDR3 length equals 15 residues. V shed 4 bases and J shed 4 bases, with 16 bases lying between them. CDR1 is MNHEY, CDR2 SMNVEV, per germline (reference sequence). The CDR3: CASSSRGGGGYGYTF. The CDR3 DNA sequence: TGTGCCAGCAGTTCCCGGGGGGGCGGGGGCTATGGCTACACCTTC.

V is TRBV5-5 and J is TRBJ2-2; perhaps TRBD1 as D (5 bases). CDR1 is SGHKS, CDR2 YYEKEE, per germline (reference sequence). CDR3 length equals 16 residues. Trimming took 4 bases from V and 3 from J, leaving 16 bases between them. The CDR3 coding sequence is TGTGCCAGCAGCCGATATCAGGGATACGACACCGGGGAGCTGTTTTTT. Residues: CASSRYQGYDTGELFF.

This clone was recorded a few times. V gene TRBV6-6 combines with J gene TRBJ1-6, with D possibly matching TRBD1 (6 bases). This CDR3 has 14 residues. Germline loops: CDR1 MNHNY, CDR2 SVGAGI (reference sequence). V was clipped by 0 bases and J by 9 bases, with 9 bases between them. CDR3 sequence: CASSYSGGSSPLHF. Written as DNA, the CDR3 is TGTGCCAGCAGTTACTCGGGGGGCTCTTCACCCCTCCACTTT.

The rearrangement uses TRBV5-1 and TRBJ2-2, with D hard to call. The ends were cut back, 1 base at V and 4 bases at J, with 14 bases in the middle. The CDR3 runs to 16 residues. The germline V gene encodes CDR1 SGHRS and CDR2 YFSETQ. The CDR3 DNA sequence: TGCGCCAGCAGCTTGCCCGCCAGGCTAAGCACCGGGGAGCTGTTTTTT. This codes for CASSLPARLSTGELFF.

The genes are TRBV2 and TRBJ1-4; D is unclear. The CDR3 runs to 12 residues. The V gene lost 4 bases and the J gene lost 8 bases, with 8 bases spanning the gap. The germline V gene has CDR1 SNHLY and CDR2 FYNNEI. CDR3 coding DNA: TGTGCCAGCAGTGCTCCTCAGGAAAAACTGTTTTTT. This gives the protein CASSAPQEKLFF.

This chain joins TRBV18 and TRBJ2-7; D uncertain. The CDR3 runs to 14 residues. The V end lost 3 bases, the J end lost 2 bases, and 11 bases lay between the germline ends. Germline V lookup: CDR1 KGHSH, CDR2 LQKENI. The CDR3 DNA is TGTGCCAGCTCACCTACGCTGGCCCCCTACGAGCAGTACTTC. Translated, it gives CASSPTLAPYEQYF.

The rearrangement joins TRBV7-8 to TRBJ2-3, with 10 bases aligning to TRBD2. The CDR3 length is 18 residues. The V segment lost 4 bases and the J segment 5 bases; nucleotides outside the gene matches: 15. The germline gives CDR1 SGHVS, CDR2 FQNEAQ. CDR3 nucleotides: TGTGCCAGCAGCTCGAGGCAGGCTAGCGGGAGAGGTAGAGATACGCAGTATTTT. Amino acids: CASSSRQASGRGRDTQYF. Full variable domain (missing parts from reference TRBV7-8 and TRBJ2-3): GAGVSQSPRYKVAKRGQDVALRCDPISGHVSLFWYQQALGQGPEFLTYFQNEAQLDKSGLPSDRFFAERPEGSVSTLKIQRTQQEDSAVYLCASSSRQASGRGRDTQYFGPGTRLTVL.

This chain joins TRBV7-9 and TRBJ2-7; no reliable D call. Trimming removed 1 base at V and 2 bases at J, with 9 bases between. The CDR3 is 14 residues long. Germline CDR1 is SEHNR and CDR2 is FQNEAQ (reference sequence). In DNA form, the CDR3 reads TGTGCCAGCAGCTTAGGATCAAATGCCTACGAGCAGTACTTC. This codes for CASSLGSNAYEQYF.

The rearrangement joins TRBV5-1 to TRBJ2-5, with D possibly matching TRBD2 (6 bases). The germline CDR1 and CDR2 sequences are SGHRS and YFSETQ. This CDR3 is built from 14 residues. Trimming removed 4 bases at V and 1 base at J, with 11 bases between. CDR3 in amino acids: CASSPMGGQETQYF. The CDR3 DNA sequence: TGCGCCAGCAGCCCTATGGGGGGCCAAGAGACCCAGTACTTC.

Written as DNA, the CDR3 is TGTGCCAGCAGTCTGACTAGCGTCGAGACCCAGTACTTC. Its translation: CASSLTSVETQYF. The gene calls are TRBV28 and TRBJ2-5; 8 nucleotides agree with TRBD2. The CDR3 covers 13 residues. Trimming cost V 5 bases and J 5 bases; bases outside gene matches: 4. Germline CDR1 MDHEN, CDR2 SYDVKM.

The rearrangement uses TRBV6-1 and TRBJ2-7, with 12 bases matching TRBD2. This CDR3 contains 16 residues. The germline gives CDR1 MNHNS, CDR2 SASEGT. V lost 2 bases to trimming and J lost 4 bases; unmatched junction nucleotides: 6. The CDR3 nucleotides read TGTGCCAGCAGTGAACTTGGACTAGCGGGACTATACGAGCAGTACTTC. This encodes CASSELGLAGLYEQYF.